One and the same sample provided the 4 T cell receptor beta chains below, sequenced in a study of T-cell reconstitution after alpha-beta-depleted transplantation in children. Unique molecular identifiers were incorporated during preparation of the TCRbeta library. Each CDR3 protein is one row after TCRdb ran MiXCR on the PCR reads. The data show tens of thousands of distinct CDR3 sequences, with less than 6% seen just once and 30% to 35% held by the top ten. The sequenced sample was PBMCs, mostly from graft donor cells, obtained 60 days after TCRalphabeta/CD19-depleted stem cell transplant. The origin of the receptors is a female patient younger than 10 who had a stem cell transplant for aplastic anemia, so the T cells may come from the graft donor.

The chain links TRBV5-1 to TRBJ2-1, with D uncertain. The ends were cut back, 5 bases at V and 0 bases at J, with 15 bases in the middle. The CDR3 spans 16 residues. Germline lookup yields CDR1 SGHRS and CDR2 YFSETQ. CDR3 loop: CASSRTEAGSYNEQFF. The CDR3 DNA sequence: TGCGCCAGCAGTCGAACAGAAGCCGGCTCCTACAATGAGCAGTTCTTC.

This clonotype was picked up a small number of times. The chain combines TRBV12-3 or TRBV12-4 with TRBJ2-2; weak D call: TRBD2 (6 bases). V lost 1 base and J 5 bases, leaving 14 bases between the germline ends. The CDR3 is 16 residues long. DNA of the CDR3: TGTGCCAGCAGTTTAGATTCGGGCCTAGCGACCGGGGAGCTGTTTTTT. It codes for CASSLDSGLATGELFF.

This clonotype was seen ten or more times. CDR3 sequence: CAIKADTGLVVGYYEQYF. DNA of the CDR3: TGTGCCATCAAGGCCGACACAGGGCTCGTAGTGGGTTATTACGAGCAGTACTTC. The chain employs TRBV10-3 and TRBJ2-7; TRBD1 is a possible D gene (6 bases). CDR1 is ENHRY and CDR2 is SYGVKD in the germline V gene. Trimming stripped 7 bases from V and 4 bases from J, with 29 bases between. This CDR3 is built from 18 residues.

The gene calls are TRBV11-2 and TRBJ1-2; 9 nucleotides agree with TRBD1. With 6 bases clipped from V and 3 bases from J, the junction kept 11 bases outside the gene matches. Germline lookup yields CDR1 SGHAT and CDR2 FQNNGV. The CDR3 spans 16 residues. CDR3 in amino acids: CASSPNYRGLDYGYTF. The CDR3 coding sequence is TGTGCCAGCAGTCCTAATTACAGGGGGCTCGACTATGGCTACACCTTC.